Shown below are 23 T cell receptor beta chains from a single sample sequenced in a study of tumor-infiltrating lymphocytes in primary liver carcinoma. The input was around 530 ng total RNA; TCR beta cDNA was made from it with a constant-region primer. TCR beta libraries came from three nested multiplex PCR rounds using slightly modified ARM-PCR. The opening two PCR rounds, approximately 10 cycles each, paired TRBV1-TRBV30 forward primers with a C-beta reverse primer. TCRdb independently ran MiXCR on the multiplex PCR reads; one entry per CDR3 protein. Here the sample spans 310,000 or so distinct CDR3 sequences, approximately 58% being singletons. Germline DNA was also extracted, while the blood RNA originated from unsorted whole blood. Sequencing used peripheral blood. These receptors came from a woman aged 30 to 39 with primary liver carcinoma and hepatitis B virus infection.

Only a few counts were recorded for this clonotype. One end of the junction varies from germline; a read error may be responsible. J is TRBJ2-6 and V is TRBV12-3 or TRBV12-4, with a tentative D call TRBD1 (6 bases). This CDR3 comprises 15 residues. CDR3 region: CTSSHRVSGANVLTF. The CDR3 bases are TGTACCAGCAGTCACAGGGTCTCTGGGGCCAACGTCCTGACTTTC.

The table lists this clonotype with a few counts. The CDR3 is CASSPPMAGRNSPLHF. CDR3 sequence (DNA): TGTGCCAGCAGCCCCCCTATGGCGGGGCGGAATTCACCCCTCCACTTT. The chain is built from TRBV5-6 and TRBJ1-6; tentative D call: TRBD1 (5 bases). Looked up from germline, CDR1 is SGHDT and CDR2 is YYEEEE. The CDR3 is 16 amino acids. V was trimmed by 4 bases and J by 7 bases, leaving 18 bases between them.

This clonotype was picked up one time. This may arise from a read error, as a much more abundant clone is one base away. This sequence joins TRBV11-2 and TRBJ2-1; 8 nucleotides agree with TRBD2. Germline-derived CDR1 and CDR2 are SGHAT and FQNNGV. The CDR3 length is 17 residues. The CDR3 nucleotides read TGTGTCAGCAGCTTAGATCGAGCGGGAGTTACCTACAATGAGCAGTTCTTC. This translates into CVSSLDRAGVTYNEQFF.

As to this clonotype: Its ends do not fully match the called genes, so a read error is possible. V gene TRBV4-2 combines with J gene TRBJ2-7, with unresolved D. Looked up from germline, CDR1 is LGHNA and CDR2 is YNFKEQ. The CDR3 consists of 14 residues. CDR3 coding DNA: TGTGCCAGCAGCTTAGGGTCCTATGTCTACGAGCAGTATTTC. Translating it yields CASSLGSYVYEQYF.

This clonotype was seen only a few times. A much larger clone lies one base from this, so it may be a read error. The chain has TRBV11-3 and TRBJ2-1; D is possibly TRBD2 (5 bases). V was cut by 5 bases and J by 8 bases, with 25 bases left in between. CDR3 length: 17 amino acids. In germline, CDR1 is SGHNT, CDR2 YENEEA. CDR3 sequence: CASSKPGGLIGFDEQFF. In DNA form, the CDR3 reads TGTGCCAGCAGCAAACCGGGTGGACTCATTGGGTTCGATGAGCAGTTCTTC.

Points on this clonotype: A single base separates this from a much larger clone, so it may be a read error. The final CDR3 position lacks the conserved phenylalanine or tryptophan, pointing to a likely read error. The V call is TRBV29-1, the J call TRBJ2-7; D may match TRBD1 or TRBD2 (6 bases each). Germline V gene data show CDR1 as SQVTM and CDR2 as ANQGSEA. Trimming pared 8 bases from V and 3 bases from J, leaving 26 bases between. The CDR3 has 16 residues. CDR3 sequence: CSFSGLGGGSYYEQYS. The CDR3 bases are TGCAGCTTCTCCGGGTTAGGAGGGGGATCTTACTACGAGCAGTACTCC.

Comment on this clonotype: A much more abundant neighbour one base away suggests this may be a read error. This chain connects TRBV12-3 or TRBV12-4 to TRBJ1-4, with 8 bases lining up with TRBD1. V shed 6 bases, J shed 6 bases, and the junction held 6 bases outside the gene matches. The CDR3 consists of 14 residues. The CDR3 region has the DNA TGTGCCAGCAGCCAACAGGGGGGAGATGAAAAACTGTTTTTT. Protein product: CASSQQGGDEKLFF.

In regard to this clonotype: A clone one base away is much larger, so this may be a read error. The genes are TRBV12-3 or TRBV12-4 and TRBJ2-2; 7 positions agree with TRBD1. The CDR3 runs 15 residues. Here the CDR3 reads CANSAPTGYTGELFF. CDR3 coding DNA: TGTGCCAACAGTGCCCCGACAGGGTATACCGGGGAGCTGTTTTTT.

CDR3 in DNA: TGCGCCAGCAGCAGAAACAGGGGAGGGGATGGCTACACCTTC. Translating it yields CASSRNRGGDGYTF. The chain couples TRBV5-1 to TRBJ1-2; 7 bases map to TRBD1. With 4 bases clipped from V and 6 bases from J, the junction kept 9 bases outside the gene matches. The CDR3 has 14 amino acids. CDR1 and CDR2 from the germline V gene are SGHRS and YFSETQ.

At least ten counts were recorded for this clonotype. The chain combines TRBV6-2 or TRBV6-3 with TRBJ2-5; 12 bases line up with TRBD2. The CDR3 is 18 residues long. After removal of 0 bases from V and 2 bases from J, the junction contained 7 bases not matched to a gene. CDR1 is MNHEY, CDR2 SVGEGT, per germline. CDR3 sequence: CASSYSPGLAGLQETQYF. The CDR3 region has the DNA TGTGCCAGCAGTTACTCCCCGGGACTAGCGGGCCTACAAGAGACCCAGTACTTC.

On this clonotype itself: One end of the junction fails to match germline, which may point to a read error. The V and J genes are TRBV30 and TRBJ1-1, with a tentative D call TRBD1 (5 bases). Germline V gene lookup returns CDR1 GTSNPN and CDR2 SVGIG (reference sequence). The CDR3 is 14 amino acids. CDR3 in amino acids: CAWRGKGWNTEVFF. DNA of the CDR3: TGTGCCTGGCGGGGAAAGGGGTGGAACACTGAAGTTTTCTTT.

The sample holds a few counts of this clonotype. With a much larger clone just one base away, this may be a read error. The chain uses TRBV29-1 and TRBJ2-1; the match to TRBD2 covers 10 bases. The CDR3 sequence is 14 residues long. Germline V lookup: CDR1 SQVTM, CDR2 ANQGSEA. The chain's CDR3 is CSTSSGSVGNEQSF. DNA of the CDR3: TGCAGCACGTCTAGCGGGAGTGTGGGTAATGAGCAGTCCTTC.

CDR3 nucleotides: TGTGCCAGCAGCTTAGCGCACCAGGCCGAACAGCATTTT. It codes for CASSLAHQAEQHF. The genes are TRBV7-9 and TRBJ1-5; D unclear. The CDR3 has 13 residues. In germline, CDR1 is SEHNR, CDR2 FQNEAQ (reference sequence). The V end lost 0 bases, the J end lost 13 bases, and 13 bases lay between the germline ends.

This clonotype turned up a few times. The chain carries TRBV7-9 and TRBJ2-1; 10 bases line up with TRBD2. There are 12 residues in the CDR3. V shed 0 bases and J 14 bases; nucleotides not matched to a gene: 1. Germline CDR1 reads SEHNR; CDR2 reads FQNEAQ (reference sequence). The CDR3 loop reads CASSLAGTSEFF. The CDR3 DNA is TGTGCCAGCAGCTTAGCCGGGACTAGCGAGTTCTTC.

In regard to this clonotype: This could be a read error, since a much larger clone is one nucleotide away. The V and J genes are TRBV6-6 and TRBJ1-5; TRBD1 might be the D (6 bases). The V end was cut by 10 bases, the J end by 4 bases, with 20 bases between. The germline gives CDR1 MNHNY, CDR2 SVGAGI (reference sequence). This CDR3 region has 15 residues. The CDR3 reads CATLGRGNTNQPQHF. CDR3 DNA: TGTGCCACCTTGGGCAGGGGAAATACTAATCAGCCCCAGCATTTT.

This clonotype is a singleton in its sample. With a much larger clone just one base away, this may be a read error. V and J are TRBV12-3 or TRBV12-4 and TRBJ2-5; D not certain. CDR3 size: 13 residues. For the CDR3, the DNA is TGTGCCGGCAGTTTTGGTAGCCTAGAGACCCAGTACTTC. Translated, it gives CAGSFGSLETQYF.

The chain employs TRBV19 and TRBJ2-5, with TRBD2 identical over 7 bases. The J segment lost 1 base and the V segment lost 3 bases, leaving 5 bases of the junction unmatched. This CDR3 is 15 amino acids long. The germline gives CDR1 LNHDA, CDR2 SQIVND (reference sequence). The CDR3 DNA is TGTGCCAGTAGTATTAATCTAGCGGCCCAAGAGACCCAGTACTTC. Protein sequence: CASSINLAAQETQYF. Full variable domain (remainder filled in from reference TRBV19 and TRBJ2-5): DGGITQSPKYLFRKEGQNVTLSCEQNLNHDAMYWYRQDPGQGLRLIYYSQIVNDFQKGDIAEGYSVSREKKESFPLTVTSAQKNPTAFYLCASSINLAAQETQYFGPGTRLLVL.

As DNA, the CDR3 is TGTGCCAGTAGTAAGCCCCCTAGCGGGAGGCCGTACAATGAGCAGTTCTTC. This translates into CASSKPPSGRPYNEQFF. The chain employs TRBV19 and TRBJ2-1, with 11 bases fitting TRBD2. Germline assignment: CDR1 LNHDA and CDR2 SQIVND (reference sequence). With V trimmed by 4 bases and J by 4 bases, 9 bases remained unmatched. The CDR3 is made up of 17 amino acids.

The V gene is TRBV5-4, the J gene TRBJ2-1; 8 positions match TRBD2. Looked up from germline, CDR1 is SGHNT and CDR2 is YYREEE (reference sequence). This CDR3 comprises 17 residues. The CDR3 DNA follows: TGTGTCGGCTCGTCGGGTAGCGGGATTTCCAAATACAATGAGCAGTTCTTC. Translated, it gives CVGSSGSGISKYNEQFF.

Points on this clonotype: With a much larger clone just one base away, this may be a read error. The chain recombines TRBV11-3 with TRBJ2-5; D uncertain. This CDR3 is 12 amino acids long. The germline V gene encodes CDR1 SGHNT and CDR2 YENEEA. The CDR3 nucleotides are TGTGTCAGCAGTTCTTTCCGGGAGACCCAGTACTTC. This encodes CVSSSFRETQYF. The entire variable domain, with the rest obtained from reference TRBV11-3 and TRBJ2-5, is as follows: EAGVVQSPRYKIIEKKQPVAFWCNPISGHNTLYWYLQNLGQGPELLIRYENEEAVDDSQLPKDRFSAERLKGVDSTLKIQPAELGDSAVYLCVSSSFRETQYFGPGTRLLVL.

With respect to this clonotype: A much more abundant neighbour one base away suggests this may be a read error. The V call is TRBV7-8, the J call TRBJ2-1; 8 bases are shared with TRBD2. The CDR3 has 17 amino acids. The J segment lost 0 bases and the V segment lost 6 bases, leaving 10 bases of the junction unmatched. Germline-derived CDR1 and CDR2 are SGHVS and FQNEAQ. The CDR3 nucleotides read TGTGCCAGCAGGTCTCCCACTAGCGGCCACTCCTACAATGAGCAGTTCTTC. Its translation is CASRSPTSGHSYNEQFF.

The sample holds a few counts of this clonotype. V and J are TRBV6-5 and TRBJ1-1; 12 bases map to TRBD1. This CDR3 region has 18 residues. From germline, CDR1 is MNHEY and CDR2 SVGAGI. V trimming: 1 base; J trimming: 0 bases; junction bases outside the gene matches: 6. DNA of the CDR3: TGTGCCAGCAGTTACTGGGCGGGACAGGGGGCCCTGAACACTGAAGCTTTCTTT. Protein: CASSYWAGQGALNTEAFF.

For this clonotype: Compared with germline, one end of the junction differs, possibly owing to a read error. The chain recombines TRBV29-1 with TRBJ1-2, with D unclear. The CDR3 spans 13 residues. From germline, CDR1 is SQVTM and CDR2 ANQGSEA. For the CDR3, the DNA is TGCTGCGTTGAAGTATTGGTCAAGGGCGGCTACACCTTC. Protein: CCVEVLVKGGYTF. The whole variable domain, remainder taken from reference TRBV29-1 and TRBJ1-2, is SAVISQKPSRDICQRGTSLTIQCQVDSQVTMMFWYRQQPGQSLTLIATANQGSEATYESGFVIDKFPISRPNLTFSTLTVSNMSPEDSSIYLCCVEVLVKGGYTFGSGTRLTVV.